Shown below are 2 T cell receptor beta chains from a single sample sequenced in a study of tumor-infiltrating lymphocytes in primary liver carcinoma. Germline DNA was also extracted, and blood RNA was taken from unsorted whole blood. Synthesis of TCR beta cDNA was carried out from approximately 470 ng total RNA with a constant-region primer. A slightly modified ARM-PCR protocol with three nested multiplex PCR rounds produced these TCR beta libraries. Researchers ran the first two PCR rounds for ten to eleven cycles each with TRBV1-TRBV30 forward primers and a C-beta reverse primer. MiXCR was run by TCRdb on the multiplex PCR reads, yielding one entry per CDR3 protein. The sample has approximately 310,000 distinct CDR3 sequences, about 60% seen once. Source material: peripheral blood. The origin of the receptors is a man between 35 and 55 years old with primary liver carcinoma and hepatitis B virus infection.

With respect to this clonotype: This sequence may be a read error, since a much larger clone differs from it by one base. This chain connects TRBV13 to TRBJ2-3; the D gene is possibly TRBD2 (6 bases). CDR1 is PRHDT and CDR2 is FYEKMQ in the germline V gene (reference sequence). Trimming cost V 6 bases and J 0 bases, with 13 bases left between them. The CDR3 has 15 residues. The CDR3 coding sequence is TGTGCCAGCAGTCAAGGAGGGAGGAGCACAGATACGCAGTATTTT. As protein: CASSQGGRSTDTQYF.

This clonotype was seen a single time. The conserved phenylalanine or tryptophan is not found at the CDR3 terminus, so this likely reflects a read error. The V and J genes are TRBV10-2 and TRBJ2-6; 8 nucleotides agree with TRBD1. Looked up from germline, CDR1 is WSHSY and CDR2 is SAAADI. The CDR3 spans 14 residues. The J segment lost 4 bases and the V segment lost 6 bases, leaving 2 bases of the junction unmatched. CDR3 bases: TGCGCCAGCAGGGACAGGGCCGGGGCCAACGTCCTGACTCTC. The encoded protein is CASRDRAGANVLTL.